The clone carrying this T cell receptor (beta chain) was counted a few times. Its antigen is still unknown. This record belongs to a study of response to subunit inactivated influenza vaccine. Overall study results and limits: T cells newly recruited by each seasonal influenza vaccination are few, the authors suggested.

MiXCR was run by TCRdb on the RT-PCR reads, yielding one entry per CDR3 protein. Seen here are about 780,000 distinct CDR3 sequences, around 20% observed once, and the top ten hold approximately 11%. The CDR3 spans 12 residues. V was pared by 6 bases and J by 5 bases, with 11 bases between. Per germline, CDR1 SGHTA and CDR2 FQGNSA. The chain employs TRBV7-2 and TRBJ2-7, with D possibly TRBD1 on 6 matching bases. The sequence was obtained from a man aged 50-59 years who received an inactivated influenza vaccine. The sequenced sample was PBMCs from blood, obtained 5 days after vaccination. The CDR3 sequence: CASSRDIHEQYF. Here the CDR3 DNA reads TGTGCCAGCAGTCGGGACATCCACGAGCAGTACTTC.